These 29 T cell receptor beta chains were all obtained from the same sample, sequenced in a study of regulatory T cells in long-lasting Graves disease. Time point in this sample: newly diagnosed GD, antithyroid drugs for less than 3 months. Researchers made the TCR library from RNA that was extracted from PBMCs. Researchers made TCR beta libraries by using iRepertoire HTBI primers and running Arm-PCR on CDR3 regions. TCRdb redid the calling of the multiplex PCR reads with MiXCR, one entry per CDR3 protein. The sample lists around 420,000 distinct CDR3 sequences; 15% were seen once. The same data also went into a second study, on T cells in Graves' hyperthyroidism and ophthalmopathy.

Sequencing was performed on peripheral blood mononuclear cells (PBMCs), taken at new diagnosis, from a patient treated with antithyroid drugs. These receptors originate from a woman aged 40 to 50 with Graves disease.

CDR3 DNA sequence: TGTGCCAGCAGTTTAGGGGTGCGGGTGGGCTACGAGCAGTACTTC. Amino acids: CASSLGVRVGYEQYF. This chain uses TRBV12-3 or TRBV12-4 with TRBJ2-7; TRBD2 is a possible D gene (5 bases). Trimming stripped 1 base from V and 3 bases from J, with 13 bases between. The CDR3 has 15 amino acids.

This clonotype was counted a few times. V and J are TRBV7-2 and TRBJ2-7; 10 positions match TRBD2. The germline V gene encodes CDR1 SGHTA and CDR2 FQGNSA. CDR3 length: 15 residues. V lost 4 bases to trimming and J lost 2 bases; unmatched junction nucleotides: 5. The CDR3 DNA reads TGTGCCAGCAGCTCGGTAGCGGGAGGAACCTACGAGCAGTACTTC. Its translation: CASSSVAGGTYEQYF.

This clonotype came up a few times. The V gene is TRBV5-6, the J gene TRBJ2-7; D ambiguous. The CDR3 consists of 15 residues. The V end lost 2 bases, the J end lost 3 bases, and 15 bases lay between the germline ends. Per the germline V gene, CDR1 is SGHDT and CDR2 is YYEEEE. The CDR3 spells CASSLQIDRIYEQYF. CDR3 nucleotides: TGTGCCAGCAGCTTACAGATTGATCGTATCTACGAGCAGTACTTC.

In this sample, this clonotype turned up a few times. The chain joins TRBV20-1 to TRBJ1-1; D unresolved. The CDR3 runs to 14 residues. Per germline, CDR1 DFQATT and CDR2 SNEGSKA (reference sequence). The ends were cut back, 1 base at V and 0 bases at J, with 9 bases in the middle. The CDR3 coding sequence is TGCAGTGCTAGAGTTGGGAGTATGAACACTGAAGCTTTCTTT. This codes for CSARVGSMNTEAFF.

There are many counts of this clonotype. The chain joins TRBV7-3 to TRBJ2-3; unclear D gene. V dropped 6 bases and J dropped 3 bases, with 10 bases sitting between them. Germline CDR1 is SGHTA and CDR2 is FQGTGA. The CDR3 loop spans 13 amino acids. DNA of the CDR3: TGTGCCAGCAGGTTCGGCCCAACAGATACGCAGTATTTT. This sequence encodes CASRFGPTDTQYF.

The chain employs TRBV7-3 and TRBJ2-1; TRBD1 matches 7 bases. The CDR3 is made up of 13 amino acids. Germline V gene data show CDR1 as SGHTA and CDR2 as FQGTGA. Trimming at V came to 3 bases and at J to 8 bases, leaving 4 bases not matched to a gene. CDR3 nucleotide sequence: TGTGCCAGCAGCTTTCGACAGGGCCATGAGCAGTTCTTC. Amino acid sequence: CASSFRQGHEQFF.

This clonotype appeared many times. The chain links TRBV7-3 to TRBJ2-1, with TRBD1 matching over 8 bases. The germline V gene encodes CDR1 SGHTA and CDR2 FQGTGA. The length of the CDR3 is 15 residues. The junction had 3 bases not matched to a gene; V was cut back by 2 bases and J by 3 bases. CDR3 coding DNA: TGTGCCAGCAGCTTAGAGGACAGGGTCTACAATGAGCAGTTCTTC. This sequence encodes CASSLEDRVYNEQFF. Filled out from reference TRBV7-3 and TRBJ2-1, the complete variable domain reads GAGVSQTPSNKVTEKGKYVELRCDPISGHTALYWYRQSLGQGPEFLIYFQGTGAADDSGLPNDRFFAVRPEGSVSTLKIQRTERGDSAVYLCASSLEDRVYNEQFFGPGTRLTVL.

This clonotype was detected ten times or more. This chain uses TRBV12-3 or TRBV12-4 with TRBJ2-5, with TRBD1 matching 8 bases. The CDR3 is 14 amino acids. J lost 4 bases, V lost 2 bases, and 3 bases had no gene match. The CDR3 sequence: CASSLRTGRETQYF. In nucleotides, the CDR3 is TGTGCCAGCAGTTTACGGACAGGGAGAGAGACCCAGTACTTC.

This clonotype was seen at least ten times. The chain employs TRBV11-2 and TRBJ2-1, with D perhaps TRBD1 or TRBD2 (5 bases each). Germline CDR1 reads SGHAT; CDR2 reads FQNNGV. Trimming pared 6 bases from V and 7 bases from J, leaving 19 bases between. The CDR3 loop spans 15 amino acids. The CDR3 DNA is TGTGCCAGCAGACAGGTCCGGGGCCGTGGGAATGAGCAGTTCTTC. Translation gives CASRQVRGRGNEQFF.

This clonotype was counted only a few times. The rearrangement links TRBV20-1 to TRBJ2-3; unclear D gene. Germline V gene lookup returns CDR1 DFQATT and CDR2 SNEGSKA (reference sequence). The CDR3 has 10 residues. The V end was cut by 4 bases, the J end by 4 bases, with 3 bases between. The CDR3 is CSANSDTQYF. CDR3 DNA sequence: TGCAGTGCTAATTCAGATACGCAGTATTTT.

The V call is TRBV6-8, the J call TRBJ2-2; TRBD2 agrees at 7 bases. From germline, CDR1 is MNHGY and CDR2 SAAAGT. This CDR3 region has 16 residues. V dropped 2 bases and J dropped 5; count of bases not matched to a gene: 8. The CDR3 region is CASSYHREVGTGELFF. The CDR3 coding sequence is TGTGCCAGCAGTTACCACCGGGAGGTAGGAACCGGGGAGCTGTTTTTT.

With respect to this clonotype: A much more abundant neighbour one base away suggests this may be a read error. CDR3 in amino acids: CTSSQTSSHKFF. For the CDR3, the DNA is TGTACCAGCAGCCAAACTAGCTCACATAAGTTCTTC. The chain is built from TRBV3-1 and TRBJ2-1, with D possibly being TRBD2 (6 bases). CDR1 LGHDT and CDR2 YNNKEL come from the germline V gene (reference sequence). The CDR3 covers 12 residues.

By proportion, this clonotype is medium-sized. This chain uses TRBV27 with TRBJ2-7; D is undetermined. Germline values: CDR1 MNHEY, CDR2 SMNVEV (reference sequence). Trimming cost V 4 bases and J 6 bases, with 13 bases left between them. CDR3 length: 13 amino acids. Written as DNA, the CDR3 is TGTGCCAGCAGTTCCACCTCCACTGGCGAGCAGTACTTC. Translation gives CASSSTSTGEQYF.

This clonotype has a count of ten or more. CDR3 in DNA: TGTGCCTGGAGCTTATCCAGGACAGGGGCCTACGAGCAGTACTTC. This sequence encodes CAWSLSRTGAYEQYF. This chain connects TRBV30 to TRBJ2-7; 9 bases match TRBD1. V lost 3 bases and J lost 2; bases outside the gene matches: 8. The V gene's germline CDR1 is GTSNPN and CDR2 SVGIG (reference sequence). This CDR3 contains 15 residues.

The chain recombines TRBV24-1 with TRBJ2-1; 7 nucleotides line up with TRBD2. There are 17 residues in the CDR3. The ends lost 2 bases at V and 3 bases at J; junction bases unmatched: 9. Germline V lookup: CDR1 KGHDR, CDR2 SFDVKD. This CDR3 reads CATSDSRLAVGYNEQFF. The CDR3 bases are TGTGCCACCAGTGATTCTAGACTAGCTGTGGGCTACAATGAGCAGTTCTTC.

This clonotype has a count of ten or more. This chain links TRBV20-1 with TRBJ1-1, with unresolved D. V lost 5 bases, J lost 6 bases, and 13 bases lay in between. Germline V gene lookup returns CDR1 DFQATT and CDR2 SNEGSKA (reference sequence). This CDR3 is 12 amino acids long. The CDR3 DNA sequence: TGCAGTGCTCTAGGTAACCGCGCTGAAGCTTTCTTT. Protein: CSALGNRAEAFF.

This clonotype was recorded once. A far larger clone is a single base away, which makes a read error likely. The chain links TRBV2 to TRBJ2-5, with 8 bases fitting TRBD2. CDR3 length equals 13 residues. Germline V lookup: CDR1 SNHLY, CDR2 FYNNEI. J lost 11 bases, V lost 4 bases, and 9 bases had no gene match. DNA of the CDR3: TGTGCCAGCAGTGGGAAGGGACTAGATGGGCAGTACTTC. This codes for CASSGKGLDGQYF.

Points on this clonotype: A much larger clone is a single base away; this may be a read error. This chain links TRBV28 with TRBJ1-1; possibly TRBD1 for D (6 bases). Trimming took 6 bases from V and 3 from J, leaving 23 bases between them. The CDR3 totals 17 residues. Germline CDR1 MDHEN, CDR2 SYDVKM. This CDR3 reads CASSQSDWGHVDTEAFF. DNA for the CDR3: TGTGCCAGCAGCCAATCTGATTGGGGACACGTTGACACTGAAGCTTTCTTT.

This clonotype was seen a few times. The CDR3 region has the DNA TGTGCCAGTAGTATAGCGGACAGCCTCTACGAGCAGTACTTC. Residues: CASSIADSLYEQYF. J is TRBJ2-7 and V is TRBV19, with D maybe TRBD1 (6 bases). The CDR3 is 14 amino acids. Germline assignment: CDR1 LNHDA and CDR2 SQIVND (reference sequence). V was trimmed by 1 base and J by 3 bases, leaving 10 bases between them. Variable domain in full (rest from reference TRBV19 and TRBJ2-7): DGGITQSPKYLFRKEGQNVTLSCEQNLNHDAMYWYRQDPGQGLRLIYYSQIVNDFQKGDIAEGYSVSREKKESFPLTVTSAQKNPTAFYLCASSIADSLYEQYFGPGTRLTVT.

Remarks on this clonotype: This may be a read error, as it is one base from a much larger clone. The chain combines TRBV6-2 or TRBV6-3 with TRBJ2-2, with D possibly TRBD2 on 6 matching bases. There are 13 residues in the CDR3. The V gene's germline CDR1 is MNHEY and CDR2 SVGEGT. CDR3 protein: CVSSRGWAGELFF. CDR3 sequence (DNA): TGTGTCAGCAGTCGGGGGTGGGCCGGGGAGCTGTTTTTT.

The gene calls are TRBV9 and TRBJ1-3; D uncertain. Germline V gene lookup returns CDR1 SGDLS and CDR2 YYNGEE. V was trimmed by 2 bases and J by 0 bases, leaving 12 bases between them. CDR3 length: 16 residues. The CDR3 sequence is CASSVPLPGSGNTIYF. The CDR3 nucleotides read TGTGCCAGCAGCGTCCCCCTACCAGGCTCTGGAAACACCATATATTTT.

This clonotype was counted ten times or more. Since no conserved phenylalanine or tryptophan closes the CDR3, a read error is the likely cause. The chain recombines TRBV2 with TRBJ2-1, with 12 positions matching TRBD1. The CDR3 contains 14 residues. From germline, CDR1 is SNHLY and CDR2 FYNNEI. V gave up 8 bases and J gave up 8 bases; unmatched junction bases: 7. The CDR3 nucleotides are TGTGCCAGCGGAGGGACAGGGGGCCGGGATGAGCAGTTCTCC. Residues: CASGGTGGRDEQFS.

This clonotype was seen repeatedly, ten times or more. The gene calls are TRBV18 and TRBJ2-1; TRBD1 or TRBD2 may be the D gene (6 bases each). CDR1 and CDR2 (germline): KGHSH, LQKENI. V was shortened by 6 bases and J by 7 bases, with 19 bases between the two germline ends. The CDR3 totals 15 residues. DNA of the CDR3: TGTGCCAGCTCGCCCCGCCGGCAAGGGGGGAATGAGCAGTTCTTC. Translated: CASSPRRQGGNEQFF.

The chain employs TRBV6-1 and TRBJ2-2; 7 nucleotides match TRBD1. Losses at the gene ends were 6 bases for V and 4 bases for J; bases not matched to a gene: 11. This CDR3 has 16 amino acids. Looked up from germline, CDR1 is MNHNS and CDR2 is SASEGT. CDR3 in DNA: TGTGCCAGCAGGGAGAGACAGGGTAGGAGCACCGGGGAGCTGTTTTTT. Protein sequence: CASRERQGRSTGELFF.

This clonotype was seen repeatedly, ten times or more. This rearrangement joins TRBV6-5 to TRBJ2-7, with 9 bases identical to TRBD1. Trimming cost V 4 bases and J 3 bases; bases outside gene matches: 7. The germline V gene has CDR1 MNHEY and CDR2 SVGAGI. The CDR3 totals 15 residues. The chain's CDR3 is CASSWVGQGRYEQYF. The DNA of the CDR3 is TGTGCCAGCAGTTGGGTGGGACAGGGACGCTACGAGCAGTACTTC.

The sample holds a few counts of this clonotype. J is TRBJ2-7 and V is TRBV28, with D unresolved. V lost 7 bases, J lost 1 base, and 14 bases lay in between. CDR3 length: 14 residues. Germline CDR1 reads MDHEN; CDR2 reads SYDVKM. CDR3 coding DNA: TGTGCCAGCAAGACCGAACGGATTTCCTACGAGCAGTACTTC. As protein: CASKTERISYEQYF.

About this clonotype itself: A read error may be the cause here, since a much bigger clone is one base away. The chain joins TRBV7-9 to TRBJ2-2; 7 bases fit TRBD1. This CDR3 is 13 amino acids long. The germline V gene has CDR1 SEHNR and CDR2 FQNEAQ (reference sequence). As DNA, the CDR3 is TGTCCCAGCAGCACGACAGGGATCGGGGAGCTGTTTTTT. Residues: CPSSTTGIGELFF. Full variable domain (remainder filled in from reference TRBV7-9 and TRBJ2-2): DTGVSQNPRHKITKRGQNVTFRCDPISEHNRLYWYRQTLGQGPEFLTYFQNEAQLEKSRLLSDRFSAERPKGSFSTLEIQRTEQGDSAMYLCPSSTTGIGELFFGEGSRLTVL.

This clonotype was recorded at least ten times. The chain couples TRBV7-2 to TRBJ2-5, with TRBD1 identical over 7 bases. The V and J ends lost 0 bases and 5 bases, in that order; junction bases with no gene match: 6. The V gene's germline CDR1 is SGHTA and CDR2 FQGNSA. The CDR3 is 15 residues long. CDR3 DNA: TGTGCCAGCAGCTTAGCGCCAGGGGGTGTGGAGACCCAGTACTTC. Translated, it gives CASSLAPGGVETQYF.

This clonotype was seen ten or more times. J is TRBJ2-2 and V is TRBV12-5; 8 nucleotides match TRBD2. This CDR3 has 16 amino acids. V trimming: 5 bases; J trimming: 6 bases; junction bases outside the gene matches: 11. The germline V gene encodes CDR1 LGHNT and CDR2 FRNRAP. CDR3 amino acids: CASGLGSGGPSGELFF. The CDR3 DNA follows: TGTGCTAGTGGTCTCGGGTCGGGAGGGCCCTCCGGGGAGCTGTTTTTT.